These T cell receptor beta chains were read from a single sample in a study of cytomegalovirus exposure and HLA in healthy donors. Generated by immunoSEQ multiplex PCR, the TCRdb table keeps only in-frame clones and is missing some. The sample carries 90,000 to 140,000 clones, around four fifths recorded once. Input material: PBMCs. Source of these receptors: a woman aged 40 to 55 in good health and CMV-seropositive. Each CDR3 is given with its conserved first and last residue. Fields, in order: V gene, J gene, D gene, clone size, CDR3 DNA, CDR3 protein. A D gene is named only where the DNA matches it firmly. A row's size may be missing; if present it is once, few, many or a size class.

v_call: TRBV11-2
j_call: TRBJ2-2
d_call: NA
clone_size: NA
cdr3_nt: TGTGCCAGCAGCCCCCCTCCGGGCGGGGAGCTGTTTTTT
cdr3_aa: CASSPPPGGELFF

v_call: TRBV13
j_call: TRBJ2-7
d_call: TRBD1
clone_size: NA
cdr3_nt: TGTGCCAGCAGCTTAGGGCGGGGACAGGGGGACCACTACGAGCAGTACTTC
cdr3_aa: CASSLGRGQGDHYEQYF

v_call: TRBV5-1
j_call: TRBJ1-1
d_call: NA
clone_size: few
cdr3_nt: TGCGCCAGCAGCTTGATCGGGGGAGACACTGAAGCTTTCTTT
cdr3_aa: CASSLIGGDTEAFF

v_call: TRBV11-2
j_call: TRBJ1-1
d_call: TRBD1
clone_size: NA
cdr3_nt: TGTGCCAGCAGCTCCGTTTATGACAGGGAAGGGAACACTGAAGCTTTCTTT
cdr3_aa: CASSSVYDREGNTEAFF

v_call: TRBV25-1
j_call: TRBJ2-2
d_call: TRBD1
clone_size: NA
cdr3_nt: TGTGCCAGCAGTCAGGGGGCGGGCACCGGGGAGCTGTTTTTT
cdr3_aa: CASSQGAGTGELFF

v_call: TRBV5-1
j_call: TRBJ2-7
d_call: NA
clone_size: NA
cdr3_nt: TGCGCCAGCAGCTTGGTTGTTAGCGTACCCGAGCAGTACTTC
cdr3_aa: CASSLVVSVPEQYF

v_call: TRBV18
j_call: TRBJ2-2
d_call: NA
clone_size: NA
cdr3_nt: TGTGCCAGCTCACTCCGCAGTGCAGGGATCGGGGAGCTGTTTTTT
cdr3_aa: CASSLRSAGIGELFF

v_call: TRBV15
j_call: TRBJ1-1
d_call: NA
clone_size: NA
cdr3_nt: TGTGCCACCAGCACATATGGGGAGGGGCACAGGGACACTGAAGCTTTCTTT
cdr3_aa: CATSTYGEGHRDTEAFF

v_call: TRBV19
j_call: TRBJ1-2
d_call: TRBD1
clone_size: few
cdr3_nt: TGTGCCAGTAGTATTTGGGGCACAGGGGCTGGAGGCTACACCTTC
cdr3_aa: CASSIWGTGAGGYTF

v_call: TRBV9
j_call: TRBJ2-3
d_call: TRBD2
clone_size: few
cdr3_nt: TGTGCCAGCAGCGTAGGGTCGGGACTAGCGGGGAGATACACAGATACGCAGTATTTT
cdr3_aa: CASSVGSGLAGRYTDTQYF

v_call: TRBV15
j_call: TRBJ1-2
d_call: NA
clone_size: NA
cdr3_nt: TGTGCCACCAGCAGAGTAAGGGAGATCTATGGCTACACCTTC
cdr3_aa: CATSRVREIYGYTF

v_call: TRBV4-2
j_call: TRBJ2-2
d_call: TRBD2
clone_size: NA
cdr3_nt: TGTGCCAGCGGCCCCGGGGGGGCCGGGGGCGGGGAGCTGTTTTTT
cdr3_aa: CASGPGGAGGGELFF

v_call: TRBV9
j_call: TRBJ1-2
d_call: TRBD1
clone_size: once
cdr3_nt: TGTGCCAGCAGCGCTAACAGGGGACACAATGGCTACACCTTC
cdr3_aa: CASSANRGHNGYTF

v_call: TRBV19
j_call: TRBJ2-4
d_call: NA
clone_size: few
cdr3_nt: TGTGCCAGTAGTACTTATTCAGGGGGGGCCAAAAACATTCAGTACTTC
cdr3_aa: CASSTYSGGAKNIQYF